Sequencing of this T cell receptor beta chain was carried out in a study of blood T cell repertoires in COVID-19. The wider study: From the United States, Italy and Spain came samples of acute and convalescent COVID-19.

Germline CDR1 reads KGHSH; CDR2 reads LQKENI. CDR3 length: 16 residues. The V gene end was trimmed by 1 base and the J gene end by 3 bases; junction bases not matched to a gene: 4. In the study's own analysis: Cell counts per sample came from amplifying reference gene primers. This table comes from immunoSEQ multiplex PCR, and its TCRdb copy is limited to in-frame clones, with some not included. V and J calls and clone size follow that table, whereas D and trimming were derived from the DNA. Of over 4,000 clones listed, about 78% are singletons. The sample was peripheral blood. The receptor comes from a human donor with active or convalescent COVID-19. The donor label of this sample is uncertain. The chain links TRBV18 to TRBJ2-7, with 12 bases that match TRBD2. The CDR3 reads CASSPRTSGKYYEQYF. The CDR3 DNA follows: TGTGCCAGCTCACCACGGACTAGCGGGAAGTACTACGAGCAGTACTTC.